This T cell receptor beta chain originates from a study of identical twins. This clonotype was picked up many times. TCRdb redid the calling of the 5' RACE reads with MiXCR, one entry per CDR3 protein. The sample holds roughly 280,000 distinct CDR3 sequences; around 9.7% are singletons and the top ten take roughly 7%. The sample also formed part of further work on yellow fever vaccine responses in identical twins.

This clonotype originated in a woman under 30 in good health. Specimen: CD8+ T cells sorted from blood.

CDR3 protein: CSVEEPDRVPDTQYF. The CDR3 DNA follows: TGCAGCGTTGAAGAACCGGACAGGGTCCCAGATACGCAGTATTTT. The chain is built from TRBV29-1 and TRBJ2-3, with TRBD1 matching 8 bases. Losses at the gene ends were 0 bases for V and 4 bases for J; bases not matched to a gene: 6. CDR3 length: 15 residues. Germline V lookup: CDR1 SQVTM, CDR2 ANQGSEA.